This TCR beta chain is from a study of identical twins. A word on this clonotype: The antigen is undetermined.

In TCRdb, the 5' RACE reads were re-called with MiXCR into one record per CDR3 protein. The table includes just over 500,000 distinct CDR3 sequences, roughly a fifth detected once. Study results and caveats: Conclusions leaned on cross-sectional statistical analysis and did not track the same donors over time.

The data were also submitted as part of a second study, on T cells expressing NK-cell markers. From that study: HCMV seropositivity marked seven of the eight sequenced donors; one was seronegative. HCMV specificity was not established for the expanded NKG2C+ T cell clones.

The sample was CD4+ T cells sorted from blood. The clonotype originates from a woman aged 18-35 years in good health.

The CDR3 DNA follows: TGTGCCAGCAGCGTTCGACTAGCGGGAGTGGGCAATGAGCAGTTCTTC. It encodes CASSVRLAGVGNEQFF. The gene calls are TRBV9 and TRBJ2-1; 12 bases match TRBD2. The CDR3 totals 16 residues. CDR1 SGDLS and CDR2 YYNGEE come from the germline V gene. Germline trimming cut 2 bases from V and 6 bases from J; bases unmatched to any gene: 6.